This section outlines one TCR beta chain sequence together with its context. Its antigen remains unknown. The assay was immunoSEQ multiplex PCR, and TCRdb's table has in-frame clones only and misses some. The sample has 25,000 to 30,000 clones; around 78% are singletons. The germline V and J ends were trimmed by 7 bases and 2 bases, with 11 bases remaining between them. The CDR3 spans 13 residues. Looked up from germline, CDR1 is SNHLY and CDR2 is FYNNEI. These data come from a study of PD-1 blockade in classical Hodgkin lymphoma. Findings and limits, study-wide: According to reports, newly diagnosed patients had lower baseline TCR diversity than healthy donors, and relapsed/refractory patients had lower baseline TCR diversity still.

All patients relapsed after autologous stem cell transplantation, and brentuximab vedotin exposure varied. This receptor was identified in a human donor with classical Hodgkin lymphoma. V is TRBV2 and J is TRBJ1-2, with D possibly TRBD1 on 5 matching bases. The material was peripheral blood mononuclear cells (PBMCs), obtained before the second cycle of nivolumab. CDR3 nucleotide sequence: TGTGCCAGCACCTGGGGGTTCAACTATGGCTACACCTTC. Amino acids: CASTWGFNYGYTF.